A single sample gave rise to the 26 T cell receptor beta chains below, sequenced in a study of a mutant IDH1 vaccine in newly diagnosed glioma. Assay: immunoSEQ multiplex PCR; the TCRdb copy retains only in-frame clones and omits some. The data contain around 92,000 clones, approximately 90% of them singletons. Time point defined: baseline, week 1 (first vaccination visit). This sample's treatment: pre-vaccination baseline after standard-of-care therapy. The sequenced sample was PBMCs, obtained from a glioma patient treated with radiotherapy, temozolomide or both. Every receptor here comes from a woman aged 45-65 years with glioma.

This sequence joins TRBV5-1 and TRBJ2-1, with 11 bases that match TRBD1. The CDR3 loop spans 16 amino acids. Germline assignment: CDR1 SGHRS and CDR2 YFSETQ. The junction had 9 bases not matched to a gene; V was cut back by 3 bases and J by 7 bases. In DNA, the CDR3 is TGCGCCAGCAGCTGGCAGGGACAGGGGGGCTCGAATGAGCAGTTCTTC. Translating it yields CASSWQGQGGSNEQFF.

The table lists this clone with a few counts. V and J are TRBV5-1 and TRBJ1-1; no firm D call. The V gene's germline CDR1 is SGHRS and CDR2 YFSETQ. V was cut by 4 bases and J by 1 base, with 11 bases left in between. This CDR3 has 14 amino acids. The CDR3 DNA is TGCGCCAGCAGCCCCCTAGAAGGGAACACTGAAGCTTTCTTT. Protein: CASSPLEGNTEAFF.

This chain uses TRBV5-1 with TRBJ2-2; D uncertain. Germline loops: CDR1 SGHRS, CDR2 YFSETQ. This CDR3 contains 11 residues. V shed 0 bases and J shed 8 bases, with 2 bases lying between them. This chain's CDR3 is CASSLEGELFF. DNA for the CDR3: TGCGCCAGCAGCTTGGAAGGGGAGCTGTTTTTT.

This clone came up a few times. V and J are TRBV5-1 and TRBJ2-5; 11 bases are shared with TRBD1. The CDR3 is 17 residues long. CDR1 is SGHRS and CDR2 is YFSETQ in the germline V gene. V trimming: 3 bases; J trimming: 5 bases; junction bases outside the gene matches: 12. CDR3 bases: TGCGCCAGCAGCTCCCTAATCAGGACAGGGGGCACTGAGACCCAGTACTTC. Its protein product is CASSSLIRTGGTETQYF.

This chain uses TRBV27 with TRBJ2-2; no reliable D call. Germline V lookup: CDR1 MNHEY, CDR2 SMNVEV (reference sequence). V lost 2 bases to trimming and J lost 1 base, with 5 bases between them. There are 14 residues in the CDR3. CDR3 in DNA: TGTGCCAGCAGTTTAGACGGGAACACCGGGGAGCTGTTTTTT. This translates into CASSLDGNTGELFF.

V usage is TRBV5-1 and J usage is TRBJ1-1, with unresolved D. The length of the CDR3 is 15 residues. Per the germline V gene, CDR1 is SGHRS and CDR2 is YFSETQ. Trimming pared 0 bases from V and 0 bases from J, leaving 9 bases between. The chain's CDR3 is CASSLAPDMNTEAFF. In DNA, the CDR3 is TGCGCCAGCAGCTTGGCCCCAGACATGAACACTGAAGCTTTCTTT.

The chain carries TRBV6-5 and TRBJ2-1; a possible D gene is TRBD1 (5 bases). V lost 3 bases, J lost 0 bases, and 9 bases lay in between. Per germline, CDR1 MNHEY and CDR2 SVGAGI. The length of the CDR3 is 15 residues. The CDR3 DNA reads TGTGCCAGCAGTTATCAGGGCCTCTCCTACAATGAGCAGTTCTTC. Encoded protein: CASSYQGLSYNEQFF.

J is TRBJ2-3 and V is TRBV5-1; 16 bases map to TRBD2. The V and J ends lost 0 bases and 0 bases, in that order; junction bases with no gene match: 4. The germline V gene has CDR1 SGHRS and CDR2 YFSETQ. This CDR3 spans 19 amino acids. The CDR3 DNA reads TGCGCCAGCAGCTTGGTGGGACTAGCGGGAGGGCCCAGCACAGATACGCAGTATTTT. It yields the protein CASSLVGLAGGPSTDTQYF.

The J gene is TRBJ2-6, the V gene TRBV28, with D unclear. CDR3 length: 13 amino acids. Per the germline V gene, CDR1 is MDHEN and CDR2 is SYDVKM. V was pared by 3 bases and J by 11 bases, with 11 bases between. The CDR3 DNA is TGTGCCAGCAGTTTGGGTCAGGTTCACGTCCTGACTTTC. This gives the protein CASSLGQVHVLTF. Complete variable domain (other parts from reference TRBV28 and TRBJ2-6): DVKVTQSSRYLVKRTGEKVFLECVQDMDHENMFWYRQDPGLGLRLIYFSYDVKMKEKGDIPEGYSVSREKKERFSLILESASTNQTSMYLCASSLGQVHVLTFGAGSRLTVL.

V and J are TRBV7-8 and TRBJ2-2; D gene uncertain. Trimming pared 7 bases from V and 7 bases from J, leaving 16 bases between. From germline, CDR1 is SGHVS and CDR2 FQNEAQ. The CDR3 has 14 amino acids. The CDR3 loop reads CASNQVRGVGELFF. The CDR3 nucleotides are TGTGCCAGCAACCAGGTCCGCGGCGTCGGGGAGCTGTTTTTT.

The chain employs TRBV7-2 and TRBJ1-2; D remains unclear. The CDR3 contains 10 residues. The germline V gene encodes CDR1 SGHTA and CDR2 FQGNSA. The V and J ends lost 1 base and 14 bases respectively, with 8 bases between them. The CDR3 DNA reads as TGTGCCAGCAGCTTAGAGGGTATGACCTTC. This gives the protein CASSLEGMTF.

CDR3 protein: CASRGTGAHNTF. The CDR3 DNA reads as TGTGCCAGCAGGGGGACAGGGGCGCATAACACCTTC. The V and J genes are TRBV2 and TRBJ1-2; 10 bases align to TRBD1. There are 12 residues in the CDR3. Germline CDR1 is SNHLY and CDR2 is FYNNEI. The V segment lost 6 bases and the J segment 12 bases; nucleotides outside the gene matches: 7.

The V call is TRBV7-8, the J call TRBJ2-2, with 9 nucleotides matching TRBD2. V dropped 0 bases and J dropped 9; count of bases not matched to a gene: 11. This CDR3 is built from 17 residues. The germline V gene encodes CDR1 SGHVS and CDR2 FQNEAQ. CDR3 sequence reads: CASSLAFSGSNRRELFF. As DNA, the CDR3 is TGTGCCAGCAGCTTAGCGTTTAGCGGGAGCAATCGGAGGGAGCTGTTTTTT.

This rearrangement joins TRBV28 to TRBJ1-5; tentatively, D is TRBD1 (6 bases). The CDR3 sequence is 18 residues long. V dropped 4 bases and J dropped 5 bases, with 24 bases sitting between them. The germline gives CDR1 MDHEN, CDR2 SYDVKM. The CDR3 DNA is TGTGCCAGCAGTTCGTGGCAGGGGATGGTTCCTAAGGATCAGCCCCAGCATTTT. It is translated as CASSSWQGMVPKDQPQHF.

The chain links TRBV7-3 to TRBJ2-1, with 8 bases matching TRBD2. The V and J ends lost 5 bases and 5 bases, in that order; junction bases with no gene match: 5. The CDR3 consists of 14 residues. CDR1 SGHTA and CDR2 FQGTGA come from the germline V gene. CDR3 loop: CASSKRESHNEQFF. CDR3 sequence (DNA): TGTGCCAGCAGCAAGCGGGAGTCCCACAATGAGCAGTTCTTC.

Here the CDR3 reads CASSRDLTDTQYF. As DNA, the CDR3 is TGTGCCAGCAGTCGGGACCTCACAGATACGCAGTATTTT. This chain uses TRBV28 with TRBJ2-3, with D perhaps assigned TRBD1 or TRBD2 (5 bases each). CDR3 size: 13 residues. Deletions cut 5 bases from V and 2 bases from J, with 8 bases between. Germline CDR1 is MDHEN and CDR2 is SYDVKM.

The chain carries TRBV6-6 and TRBJ2-6, with D perhaps assigned TRBD1 or TRBD2 (5 bases each). Trimming pared 5 bases from V and 2 bases from J, leaving 10 bases between. Germline CDR1 and CDR2: MNHNY and SVGAGI (reference sequence). This CDR3 spans 15 amino acids. CDR3 nucleotides: TGTGCCAGCAGTCCTGGGACGGCTGGGGCCAACGTCCTGACTTTC. It encodes CASSPGTAGANVLTF.

This clone was detected only once. The rearrangement links TRBV5-6 to TRBJ1-5, with no clear D. Trimming left V 2 bases short and J 2 bases short, with 8 bases between. Germline CDR1 and CDR2: SGHDT and YYEEEE. CDR3 length: 14 residues. The CDR3 here is CASSFTGGNQPQHF. DNA for the CDR3: TGTGCCAGCAGCTTCACCGGGGGCAATCAGCCCCAGCATTTT.

The genes are TRBV10-3 and TRBJ1-1; 11 nucleotides match TRBD1. The CDR3 contains 17 residues. Germline-derived CDR1 and CDR2 are ENHRY and SYGVKD. V shed 5 bases, J shed 0 bases, and the junction held 8 bases outside the gene matches. CDR3: CAISQDRGPNLNTEAFF. The CDR3 DNA follows: TGTGCCATCAGTCAGGACAGGGGGCCGAATTTGAACACTGAAGCTTTCTTT.

The rearrangement joins TRBV11-2 to TRBJ2-1; weak D call: TRBD2 (6 bases). The CDR3 spans 16 residues. Germline V lookup: CDR1 SGHAT, CDR2 FQNNGV. Trimming removed 0 bases from V and 4 bases from J, with 13 bases in between. CDR3: CASSLEGGTTYNEQFF. CDR3 nucleotides: TGTGCCAGCAGCTTAGAGGGCGGGACCACTTACAATGAGCAGTTCTTC.

V is TRBV19 and J is TRBJ1-5; unclear D gene. V shed 1 base and J shed 3 bases, with 7 bases lying between them. Germline values: CDR1 LNHDA, CDR2 SQIVND (reference sequence). This CDR3 has 14 residues. The CDR3 spells CASSIGRYNQPQHF. The CDR3 DNA reads TGTGCCAGTAGTATAGGGCGGTACAATCAGCCCCAGCATTTT.

This clone was seen once. The chain recombines TRBV13 with TRBJ2-7, with a tentative D call TRBD2 (7 bases). Germline V gene lookup returns CDR1 PRHDT and CDR2 FYEKMQ (reference sequence). This CDR3 contains 13 residues. V lost 7 bases and J 2 bases, leaving 12 bases between the germline ends. The CDR3 DNA reads TGTGCCAGCACCCAGGGGAGGGCCTACGAGCAGTACTTC. It encodes CASTQGRAYEQYF.

This chain connects TRBV6-6 to TRBJ2-7; TRBD1 matches 9 bases. Germline V gene lookup returns CDR1 MNHNY and CDR2 SVGAGI (reference sequence). The CDR3 covers 16 residues. V dropped 0 bases and J dropped 6; count of bases not matched to a gene: 9. The CDR3 DNA sequence: TGTGCCAGCAGTTACTCACCGGGACAGGGTTTATCCGAGCAGTACTTC. The encoded protein is CASSYSPGQGLSEQYF.

V is TRBV29-1 and J is TRBJ2-3; D possibly corresponds to TRBD2 (6 bases). Trimming cost V 4 bases and J 4 bases, with 9 bases left between them. Looked up from germline, CDR1 is SQVTM and CDR2 is ANQGSEA. CDR3 length equals 12 residues. The CDR3 loop reads CSVAGGSDTQYF. DNA for the CDR3: TGCAGCGTTGCCGGAGGGTCAGATACGCAGTATTTT.

The rearrangement uses TRBV27 and TRBJ2-1; a possible D gene is TRBD2 (5 bases). CDR3 length: 15 amino acids. V gave up 0 bases and J gave up 15 bases, with 21 bases separating them. The germline gives CDR1 MNHEY, CDR2 SMNVEV (reference sequence). CDR3: CASSLSIYSLGALFF. CDR3 bases: TGTGCCAGCAGTTTATCGATTTACTCCTTGGGAGCGCTGTTCTTC.

The chain uses TRBV30 and TRBJ2-3, with TRBD2 identical over 12 bases. V shed 5 bases, J shed 2 bases, and the junction held 2 bases outside the gene matches. Germline loops: CDR1 GTSNPN, CDR2 SVGIG (reference sequence). This CDR3 region has 14 residues. CDR3 residues: CAWWTSGITDTQYF. Here the CDR3 DNA reads TGTGCCTGGTGGACTAGCGGGATCACAGATACGCAGTATTTT.